The sequence of this TCR beta chain was determined in a study of Ad26.COV2.S vaccination and SARS-CoV-2 variants. Assay used: immunoSEQ multiplex PCR; TCRdb lists only in-frame clones, some missing. The sample records 100,000 or so clones, 60% to 85% being singletons. Concerning this clone: The antigen is not known.

Study-wide results and caveats: Breadth and depth estimates from TCRs may understate total T cell responses. The breadth of spike-specific CD8+ and CD4+ T cell responses after vaccination was reportedly substantial. Vaccine and placebo groups showed comparable non-spike TCR breadth.

The V segment lost 4 bases and the J segment 8 bases; nucleotides outside the gene matches: 4. The germline gives CDR1 LGHDT, CDR2 YNNKEL (reference sequence). The CDR3 is made up of 13 amino acids. The chain has TRBV3-1 (or the pseudogene TRBV3-2) and TRBJ1-1, with 10 bases that match TRBD1. The sequenced sample was peripheral blood, obtained after recovery from COVID-19. The source of this sequence is a human donor who had recovered from COVID-19. The CDR3 here is CASSPRGQGEAFF. Written as DNA, the CDR3 is TGTGCCAGCAGCCCCCGGGGACAGGGGGAAGCTTTCTTT.